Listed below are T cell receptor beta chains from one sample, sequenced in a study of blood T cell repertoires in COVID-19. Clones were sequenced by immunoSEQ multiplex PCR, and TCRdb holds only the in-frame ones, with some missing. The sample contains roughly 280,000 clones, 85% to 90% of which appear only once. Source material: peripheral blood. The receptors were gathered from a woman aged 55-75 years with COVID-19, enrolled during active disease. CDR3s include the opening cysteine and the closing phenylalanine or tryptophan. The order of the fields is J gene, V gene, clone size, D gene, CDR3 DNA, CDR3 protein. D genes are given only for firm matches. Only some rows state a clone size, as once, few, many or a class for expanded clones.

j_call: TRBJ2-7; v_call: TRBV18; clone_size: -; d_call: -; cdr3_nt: TGTGCCAGCTCCCCCGTATTCTACGAGCAGTACTTC; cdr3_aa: CASSPVFYEQYF
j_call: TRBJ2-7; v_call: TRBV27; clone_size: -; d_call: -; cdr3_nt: TGTGCCAGCAGTCCCCGGACAGCTGGCGACGAGCAGTACTTC; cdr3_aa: CASSPRTAGDEQYF
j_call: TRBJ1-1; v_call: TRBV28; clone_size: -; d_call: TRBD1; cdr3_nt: TGTGCCAGCAGTTTCAGGGGGGTGGTGACTGAAGCTTTCTTT; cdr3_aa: CASSFRGVVTEAFF
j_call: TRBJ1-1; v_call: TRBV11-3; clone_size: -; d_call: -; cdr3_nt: TGTGCCAGCAGCTTAGACGTAGACACTGAAGCTTTCTTT; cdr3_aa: CASSLDVDTEAFF
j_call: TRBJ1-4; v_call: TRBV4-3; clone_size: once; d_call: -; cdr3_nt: TGCGCCAGCAGCCAAGATCTCGATGAAAAACTGTTTTTT; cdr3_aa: CASSQDLDEKLFF
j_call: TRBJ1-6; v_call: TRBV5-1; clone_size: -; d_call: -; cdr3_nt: TGCGCCAGCAGCCATCTGACAGGTCGCCACGGGGATTCACCCCTCCACTTT; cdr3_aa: CASSHLTGRHGDSPLHF
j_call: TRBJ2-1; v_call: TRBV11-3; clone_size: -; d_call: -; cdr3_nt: TGTGCCAGCAGCTCCCCAGGGTTCAGCGATGAGCAGTTCTTC; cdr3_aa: CASSSPGFSDEQFF
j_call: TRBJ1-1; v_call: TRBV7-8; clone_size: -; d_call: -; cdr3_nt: TGTGCCAGCAGCCGGCCAGGGGCGCACGCTTTCTTT; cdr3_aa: CASSRPGAHAFF
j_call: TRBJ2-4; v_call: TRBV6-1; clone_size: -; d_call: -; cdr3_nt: TGTGCCAGCAGTGAATTTGAAAGACAGCACTTAGCCAAAAACATTCAGTACTTC; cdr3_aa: CASSEFERQHLAKNIQYF
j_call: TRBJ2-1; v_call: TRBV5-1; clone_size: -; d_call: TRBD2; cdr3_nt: TGCGCCAGCAGCTTGACAGGGACTAGCGTGAATGAGCAGTTCTTC; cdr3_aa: CASSLTGTSVNEQFF
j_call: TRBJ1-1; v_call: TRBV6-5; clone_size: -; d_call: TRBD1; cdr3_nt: TGTGCCAGCAGTCGACAGGGATTGAACACTGAAGCTTTCTTT; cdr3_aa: CASSRQGLNTEAFF
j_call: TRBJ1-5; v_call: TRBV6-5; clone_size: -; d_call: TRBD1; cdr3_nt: TGTGCCAGCAGGGGGACAGGGGGTGGTAATCAGCCCCAGCATTTT; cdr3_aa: CASRGTGGGNQPQHF
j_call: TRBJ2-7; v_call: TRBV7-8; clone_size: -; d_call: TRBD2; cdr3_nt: TGTGCCAGCAGCCCCCAGCTAGCGGAACTATCCTACGAGCAGTACTTC; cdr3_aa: CASSPQLAELSYEQYF
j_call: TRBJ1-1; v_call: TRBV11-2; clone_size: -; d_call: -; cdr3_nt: TGTGCCAGCAGCGTCAGACAGAATTTGAACACTGAAGCTTTCTTT; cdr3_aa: CASSVRQNLNTEAFF
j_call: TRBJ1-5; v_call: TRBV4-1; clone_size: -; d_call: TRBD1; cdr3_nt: TGCGCCAGCAGCTCAATACAGGGGTTTGATAGCAATCAGCCCCAGCATTTT; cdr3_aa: CASSSIQGFDSNQPQHF
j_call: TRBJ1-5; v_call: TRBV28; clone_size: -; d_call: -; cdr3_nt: TGTGCCAGCAGTCCACCATCGGACAGAAGCAATCAGCCCCAGCATTTT; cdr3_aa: CASSPPSDRSNQPQHF
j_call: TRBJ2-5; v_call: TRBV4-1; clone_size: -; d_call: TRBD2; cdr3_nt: TGCGCCAGCAGCCCTTTAGCGGGAAAGGAGACCCAGTACTTC; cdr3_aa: CASSPLAGKETQYF
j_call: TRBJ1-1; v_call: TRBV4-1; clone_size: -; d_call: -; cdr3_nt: TGCGCCAGCAGCCAAGCTGGGGGGGTGGAGAACACTGAAGCTTTCTTT; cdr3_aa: CASSQAGGVENTEAFF
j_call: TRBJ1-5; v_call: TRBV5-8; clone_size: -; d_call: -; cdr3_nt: TGTGCCAGCAGTTATCGGACTGGGAGTCTCGATCAGCCCCAGCATTTT; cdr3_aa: CASSYRTGSLDQPQHF
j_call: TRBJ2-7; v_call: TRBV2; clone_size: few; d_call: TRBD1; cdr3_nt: TGTGCCAGCAGCACTGCGGTGGACAGGGGCGAGCAGTACTTC; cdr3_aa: CASSTAVDRGEQYF
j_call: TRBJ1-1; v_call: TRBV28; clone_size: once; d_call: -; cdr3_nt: TGTGCCAGCAGGCCCAGTACAGGGCACATGAACACTGAAGCTTTCTTT; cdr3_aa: CASRPSTGHMNTEAFF
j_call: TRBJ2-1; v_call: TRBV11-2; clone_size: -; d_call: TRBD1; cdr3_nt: TGTGCCAGCAGCTTAGTTGGGACAGGGAAGAATGAGCAGTTCTTC; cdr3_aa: CASSLVGTGKNEQFF
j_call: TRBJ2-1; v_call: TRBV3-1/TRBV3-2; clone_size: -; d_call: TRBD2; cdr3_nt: TGTGCCAGCAGCCACTCGACTAGCGGGAATTACAATGAGCAGTTCTTC; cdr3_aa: CASSHSTSGNYNEQFF
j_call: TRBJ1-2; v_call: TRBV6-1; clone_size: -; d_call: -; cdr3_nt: TGTGCCAGCAGTGAAGCCCGGCGGTTTGGCTACACCTTC; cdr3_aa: CASSEARRFGYTF
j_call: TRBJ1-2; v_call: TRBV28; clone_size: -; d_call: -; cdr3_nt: TGTGCCAGCAGTTTACAGGGTATTAACTATGGCTACACCTTC; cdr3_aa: CASSLQGINYGYTF
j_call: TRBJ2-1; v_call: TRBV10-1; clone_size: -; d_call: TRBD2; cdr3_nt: TGCGCCAGCAGTGAGTGGGGGGAGGGCCGTAATGAGCAGTTCTTC; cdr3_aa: CASSEWGEGRNEQFF
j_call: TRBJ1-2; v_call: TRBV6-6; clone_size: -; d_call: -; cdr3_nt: TGTGCCAGCAGCAGCACAGGGAATGGCTACACCTTC; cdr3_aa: CASSSTGNGYTF
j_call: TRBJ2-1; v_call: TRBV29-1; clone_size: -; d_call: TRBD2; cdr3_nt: TGCAGCGTTGTCGCGGGAGTGGGGAATGAGCAGTTCTTC; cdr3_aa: CSVVAGVGNEQFF
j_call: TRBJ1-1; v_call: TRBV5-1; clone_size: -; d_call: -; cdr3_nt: TGCGCCAGCACACCCCGCGGGCGGAACACTGAAGCTTTCTTT; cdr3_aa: CASTPRGRNTEAFF
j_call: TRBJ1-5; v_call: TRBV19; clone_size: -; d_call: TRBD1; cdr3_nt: TGTGCCAGTATTGGAACAGGGGATCAGCCCCAGCATTTT; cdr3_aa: CASIGTGDQPQHF
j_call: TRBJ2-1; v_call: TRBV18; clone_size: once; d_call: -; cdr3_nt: TGTGCCAGCTCACCGGCGGCCGGCTCGCCGAACCCTGACAATGAGCAGTTCTTC; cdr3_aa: CASSPAAGSPNPDNEQFF
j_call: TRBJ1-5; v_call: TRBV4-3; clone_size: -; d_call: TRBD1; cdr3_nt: TGCGCCAGCAGCCAAGAGAGGGGGCATAGCAATCAGCCCCAGCATTTT; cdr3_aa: CASSQERGHSNQPQHF
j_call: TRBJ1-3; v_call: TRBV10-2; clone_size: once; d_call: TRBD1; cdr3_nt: TGCGCCAGCAGTAAACCCGGGACAGGGGGGACTGGAAACACCATATATTTT; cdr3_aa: CASSKPGTGGTGNTIYF
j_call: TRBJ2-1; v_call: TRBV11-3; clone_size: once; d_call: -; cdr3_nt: TGTGCCAGCAGCTTAGGGGGGCATGAGCAGTTCTTC; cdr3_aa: CASSLGGHEQFF
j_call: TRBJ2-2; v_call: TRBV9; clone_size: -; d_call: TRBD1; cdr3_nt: TGTGCCAGCAGCGTCGGGGACAGACTATTCCCCGGGGAGCTGTTTTTT; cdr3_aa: CASSVGDRLFPGELFF
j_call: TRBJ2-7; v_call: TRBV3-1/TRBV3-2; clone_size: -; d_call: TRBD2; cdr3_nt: TGTGCCAGCAGCCAACTAGCGGGAGAATGGGAGCAGTACTTC; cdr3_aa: CASSQLAGEWEQYF
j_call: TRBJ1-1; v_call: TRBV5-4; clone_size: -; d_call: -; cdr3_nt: TGTGCCAGCAGGTTCTTCAACAGGAACACTGAAGCTTTCTTT; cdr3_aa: CASRFFNRNTEAFF
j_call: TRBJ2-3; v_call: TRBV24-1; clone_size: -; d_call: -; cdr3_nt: TGTGCCACCAGTGACCCGGACAAGTTGGCAGATACGCAGTATTTT; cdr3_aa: CATSDPDKLADTQYF
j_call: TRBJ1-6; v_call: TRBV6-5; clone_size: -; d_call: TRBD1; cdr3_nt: TGTGCCAGCAGTAACGGACAGGGCCATTCACCCCTCCACTTT; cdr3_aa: CASSNGQGHSPLHF
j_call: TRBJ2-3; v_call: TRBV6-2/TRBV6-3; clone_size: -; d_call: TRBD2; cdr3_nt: TGTGCCAGCAGTCGAGGGACTAGCGTAGATACGCAGTATTTT; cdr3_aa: CASSRGTSVDTQYF
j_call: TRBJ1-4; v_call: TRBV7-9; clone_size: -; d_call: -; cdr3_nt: TGTGCCAGCAGCTCGATATACGGTTCAACTAATGAAAAACTGTTTTTT; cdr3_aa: CASSSIYGSTNEKLFF
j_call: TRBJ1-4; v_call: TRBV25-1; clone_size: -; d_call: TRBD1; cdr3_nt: TGTGCCAGCAGTGAATATACAGGGGCAGCTGAAAAACTGTTTTTT; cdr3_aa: CASSEYTGAAEKLFF
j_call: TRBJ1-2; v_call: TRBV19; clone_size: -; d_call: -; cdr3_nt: TGTGCCAGTAGTACCCAGGCTACCTATGGCTACACCTTC; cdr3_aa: CASSTQATYGYTF
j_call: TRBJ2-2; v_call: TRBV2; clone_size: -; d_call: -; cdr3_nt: TGTGCCAGCATCGGTAGCGCCAAGAACACCGGGGAGCTGTTTTTT; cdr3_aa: CASIGSAKNTGELFF
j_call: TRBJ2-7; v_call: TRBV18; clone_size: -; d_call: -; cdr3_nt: TGTGCCAGCTCAAAGGGGGTCCCGAAACACGAGCAGTACTTC; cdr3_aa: CASSKGVPKHEQYF
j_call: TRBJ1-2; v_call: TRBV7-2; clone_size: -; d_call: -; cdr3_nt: TGTGCCAGCAGCCCACAGGTTAACTATGGCTACACCTTC; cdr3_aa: CASSPQVNYGYTF
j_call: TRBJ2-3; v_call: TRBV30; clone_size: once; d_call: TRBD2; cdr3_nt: TGTGCCTGGAGTGACACAACCGGGACTATTCCAGATACGCAGTATTTT; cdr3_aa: CAWSDTTGTIPDTQYF
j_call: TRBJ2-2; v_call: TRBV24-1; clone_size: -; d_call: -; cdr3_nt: TGTGCCACCAGTGACGGGGATAGGGGGACCGGGGAGCTGTTTTTT; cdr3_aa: CATSDGDRGTGELFF
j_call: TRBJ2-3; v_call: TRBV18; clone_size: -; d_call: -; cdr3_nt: TGTGCCAGCTCACCACGCCCGGCAGCGAGCACAGATACGCAGTATTTT; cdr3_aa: CASSPRPAASTDTQYF
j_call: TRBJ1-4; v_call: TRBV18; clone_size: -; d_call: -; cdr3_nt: TGTGCCAGCTCACCGACAACTACTAATGAAAAACTGTTTTTT; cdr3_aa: CASSPTTTNEKLFF
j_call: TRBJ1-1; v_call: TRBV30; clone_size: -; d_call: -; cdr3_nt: TGTGCCTGGAGTGTGGGCCGCCGCACTGAAGCTTTCTTT; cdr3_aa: CAWSVGRRTEAFF
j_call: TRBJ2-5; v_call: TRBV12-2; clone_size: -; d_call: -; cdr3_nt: TGTGCAAGTCGCTTCGGACAGGGGCGACAAGAGACCCAGTACTTC; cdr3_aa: CASRFGQGRQETQYF
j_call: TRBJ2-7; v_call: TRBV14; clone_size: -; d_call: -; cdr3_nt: TGTGCCAGCAGCCCCCGGGTAGAAGCCCGGTTCCACGAGCAGTACTTC; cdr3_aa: CASSPRVEARFHEQYF
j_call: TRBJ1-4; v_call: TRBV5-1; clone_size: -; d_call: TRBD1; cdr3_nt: TGCGCCAGCAGCTATGGGACAGCTCCTGAAAAACTGTTTTTT; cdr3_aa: CASSYGTAPEKLFF